This T cell receptor (beta chain) was sequenced for a study of T cell repertoires in cytomegalovirus infection. The wider study: CMV epitopes in the study were HLA-C-restricted (recently identified) and HLA-B-restricted (well studied). Shared public TCR beta signatures pointed to both CMV infection and a matching HLA type. Study-level points and caveats: Identification of carriers of CMV plus the relevant HLA was achieved through cumulative public TCR beta family frequency.

This clonotype was found many times. Antigen unknown. Unmatched junction bases numbered 2, after V lost 2 bases and J lost 5 bases. Germline V gene data show CDR1 as SGHTA and CDR2 as FQGNSA. The CDR3 spans 13 residues. From the reads, TCRdb called clonotypes with MiXCR, one entry per CDR3 protein. The data hold 360,000 or so distinct CDR3 sequences, with roughly 34% observed a single time. The receptor's source is a human donor in good health (CMV status not recorded). Some clones in this sample may be carry-over from other donors' samples. This chain joins TRBV7-2 and TRBJ1-1; TRBD1 agrees at 7 bases. Specimen: cultured PBMCs, collected from culture after CMV antigen stimulation. CDR3 sequence reads: CASSLLQGTEAFF. The CDR3 region has the DNA TGTGCCAGCAGCTTACTACAGGGGACTGAAGCTTTCTTT.